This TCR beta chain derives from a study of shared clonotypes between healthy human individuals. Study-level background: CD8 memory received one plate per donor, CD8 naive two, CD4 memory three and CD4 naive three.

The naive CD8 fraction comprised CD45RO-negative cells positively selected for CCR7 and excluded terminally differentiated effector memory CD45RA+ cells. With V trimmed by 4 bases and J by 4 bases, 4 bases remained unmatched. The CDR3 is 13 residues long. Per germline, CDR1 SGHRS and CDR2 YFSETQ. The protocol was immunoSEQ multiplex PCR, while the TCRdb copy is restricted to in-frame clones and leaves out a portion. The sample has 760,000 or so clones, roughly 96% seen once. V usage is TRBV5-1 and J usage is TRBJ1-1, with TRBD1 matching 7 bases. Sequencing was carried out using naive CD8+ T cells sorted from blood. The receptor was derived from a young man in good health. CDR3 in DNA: TGCGCCAGCAGCCTTTCAGGGGGCACTGAAGCTTTCTTT. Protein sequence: CASSLSGGTEAFF.